A single sample is the source of the 30 T cell receptor beta chains below, sequenced in a study of shared clonotypes between healthy human individuals. Naive-designated CD8 cells lacked CD45RO, were positively enriched for CCR7, and omitted terminally differentiated effector memory CD45RA+ cells. Sequenced by immunoSEQ multiplex PCR; TCRdb stores in-frame clones only, minus some. The sample includes approximately 590,000 clones, roughly 95% of them seen just once. The sample was naive CD8+ T cells sorted from blood. Receptors were obtained from a young woman in good health.

This clone was observed once. This chain uses TRBV9 with TRBJ2-2, with 15 positions matching TRBD2. The CDR3 is made up of 19 amino acids. Trimming cost V 6 bases and J 4 bases; bases outside gene matches: 13. Germline V CDR1 and CDR2: SGDLS, YYNGEE. The CDR3 protein is CASTPRGLAGGGGTGELFF. The CDR3 coding sequence is TGTGCCAGCACCCCCCGGGGACTAGCGGGAGGTGGCGGCACCGGGGAGCTGTTTTTT. The variable domain in full, with the rest retrieved from reference TRBV9 and TRBJ2-2, is DSGVTQTPKHLITATGQRVTLRCSPRSGDLSVYWYQQSLDQGLQFLIQYYNGEERAKGNILERFSAQQFPDLHSELNLSSLELGDSALYFCASTPRGLAGGGGTGELFFGEGSRLTVL.

The V and J genes are TRBV4-2 and TRBJ2-3; 7 bases fit TRBD2. Germline CDR1 LGHNA, CDR2 YNFKEQ. V shed 1 base and J 5 bases; nucleotides not matched to a gene: 6. The CDR3 is 15 amino acids. The CDR3 bases are TGTGCCAGCAGCCAAGGGGCGGGAGAGGTAGATACGCAGTATTTT. Its translation: CASSQGAGEVDTQYF.

The gene calls are TRBV28 and TRBJ1-5; D is ambiguous. Germline CDR1 reads MDHEN; CDR2 reads SYDVKM. V shed 2 bases and J shed 1 base, with 3 bases lying between them. The CDR3 has 13 amino acids. DNA for the CDR3: TGTGCCAGCAGTTTACCGAGCAATCAGCCCCAGCATTTT. This gives the protein CASSLPSNQPQHF.

The chain carries TRBV29-1 and TRBJ2-3; D gene uncertain. Germline V gives CDR1 SQVTM, CDR2 ANQGSEA. Trimming left V 8 bases short and J 6 bases short, with 18 bases between. The CDR3 sequence is 13 residues long. The CDR3 loop reads CSFPVQDLDTQYF. CDR3 nucleotides: TGCAGCTTTCCAGTTCAGGACCTGGATACGCAGTATTTT.

The chain recombines TRBV7-9 with TRBJ1-2, with TRBD1 matching over 8 bases. The CDR3 has 15 residues. Trimming took 4 bases from V and 3 from J; bases not matched to a gene: 7. The germline V gene encodes CDR1 SEHNR and CDR2 FQNEAQ (reference sequence). The CDR3 region has the DNA TGTGCCAGCAGCTCCCCCGCAGGGGGCGACTATGGCTACACCTTC. This translates into CASSSPAGGDYGYTF.

This clone was found once. This chain joins TRBV28 and TRBJ1-1, with D possibly matching TRBD1 (6 bases). CDR1 MDHEN and CDR2 SYDVKM come from the germline V gene. The V end was cut by 10 bases, the J end by 6 bases, with 21 bases between. This CDR3 is built from 14 residues. This chain's CDR3 is CATFGGAWAPEAFF. CDR3 bases: TGTGCCACCTTCGGGGGGGCCTGGGCCCCTGAAGCTTTCTTT.

The rearrangement joins TRBV4-1 to TRBJ2-3; either TRBD1 or TRBD2 may supply D (5 bases each). The CDR3 loop spans 17 amino acids. V was clipped by 0 bases and J by 7 bases, with 20 bases between them. Germline loops: CDR1 MGHRA, CDR2 YSYEKL. CDR3 amino acids: CASSQEAPGTTSNTQYF. The CDR3 region has the DNA TGCGCCAGCAGCCAAGAGGCCCCCGGGACGACCTCGAATACGCAGTATTTT.

The chain recombines TRBV2 with TRBJ1-5, with D perhaps TRBD1 (5 bases). The CDR3 runs to 15 residues. From germline, CDR1 is SNHLY and CDR2 FYNNEI. V dropped 7 bases and J dropped 3 bases, with 16 bases sitting between them. The CDR3 is CASTPGGGNNQPQHF. CDR3 bases: TGTGCCAGCACCCCTGGTGGGGGGAACAATCAGCCCCAGCATTTT.

This clone was detected only a few times. The chain links TRBV30 to TRBJ2-7; 9 bases line up with TRBD1. The CDR3 covers 12 residues. Germline CDR1 is GTSNPN and CDR2 is SVGIG (reference sequence). Trimming cost V 1 base and J 10 bases; bases outside gene matches: 5. CDR3: CAWSALGQGQYF. In nucleotides, the CDR3 is TGTGCCTGGAGTGCACTGGGACAGGGTCAGTACTTC.

The chain couples TRBV27 to TRBJ2-7; D possibly corresponds to TRBD2 (5 bases). Trimming left V 1 base short and J 2 bases short, with 15 bases between. Germline V CDR1 and CDR2: MNHEY, SMNVEV (reference sequence). This CDR3 region has 16 residues. The CDR3 here is CASSLFRPFGAYEQYF. CDR3 sequence (DNA): TGTGCCAGCAGTTTATTCCGCCCCTTCGGGGCCTACGAGCAGTACTTC.

This clone appeared a few times. V usage is TRBV19 and J usage is TRBJ1-1; maybe TRBD1 (5 bases). CDR3 length: 15 residues. Trimming removed 5 bases from V and 1 base from J, with 14 bases in between. Germline V gene lookup returns CDR1 LNHDA and CDR2 SQIVND (reference sequence). The CDR3 bases are TGTGCCAGTAGTTCCCCGGGACGCCCGAACACTGAAGCTTTCTTT. Protein sequence: CASSSPGRPNTEAFF.

The chain is built from TRBV14 and TRBJ1-1; 7 bases map to TRBD1. The CDR3 sequence is 15 residues long. Germline assignment: CDR1 SGHDN and CDR2 FVKESK. Trimming took 4 bases from V and 3 from J; bases not matched to a gene: 8. CDR3 nucleotide sequence: TGTGCCAGCAGCCCCTGGACAGGTGTTTACACTGAAGCTTTCTTT. It yields the protein CASSPWTGVYTEAFF.

The table lists this clone with a few counts. This chain uses TRBV2 with TRBJ1-1; no clear D. Trimming took off 3 bases at V and 0 bases at J, with 8 bases between the two ends. The germline V gene has CDR1 SNHLY and CDR2 FYNNEI. The CDR3 extends over 14 amino acids. The CDR3 loop is CASSDRRLNTEAFF. The CDR3 bases are TGTGCCAGCAGTGACAGAAGATTGAACACTGAAGCTTTCTTT.

The chain joins TRBV9 to TRBJ2-5; D is tentatively TRBD1 or TRBD2 (5 bases each). V gave up 2 bases and J gave up 4 bases, with 9 bases separating them. Germline V gene sequence: CDR1 SGDLS, CDR2 YYNGEE. The CDR3 covers 13 residues. The CDR3 spells CASSVRGGETQYF. CDR3 nucleotides: TGTGCCAGCAGCGTTCGTGGGGGAGAGACCCAGTACTTC.

The gene calls are TRBV28 and TRBJ2-3, with D possibly being TRBD2 (5 bases). Per germline, CDR1 MDHEN and CDR2 SYDVKM. The V end was cut by 5 bases, the J end by 0 bases, with 27 bases between. The CDR3 runs to 20 residues. CDR3: CASSRPFGEPPPTSTDTQYF. The CDR3 nucleotides read TGTGCCAGCAGTCGCCCCTTCGGGGAGCCACCCCCAACTAGCACAGATACGCAGTATTTT.

This sequence joins TRBV2 and TRBJ2-3; 7 bases match TRBD1. Germline CDR1 reads SNHLY; CDR2 reads FYNNEI. This CDR3 contains 17 residues. Trimming removed 3 bases from V and 4 bases from J; junction bases left unmatched: 13. The CDR3 nucleotides are TGTGCCAGCAGTGAGGAAGACCTTGACAGGGCTGCAGATACGCAGTATTTT. It translates to CASSEEDLDRAADTQYF.

The rearrangement links TRBV29-1 to TRBJ2-7, with TRBD1 matching 10 bases. In germline, CDR1 is SQVTM, CDR2 ANQGSEA. The trim removed 6 bases at V and 3 bases at J, leaving 8 bases unmatched. This CDR3 is built from 14 residues. The CDR3 DNA is TGCAGCGTCGTTCGCCGGGACAGGGGCTACGAGCAGTACTTC. Protein: CSVVRRDRGYEQYF.

The chain is built from TRBV14 and TRBJ2-1, with no clear D. This CDR3 contains 14 residues. The germline gives CDR1 SGHDN, CDR2 FVKESK. Deletions cut 0 bases from V and 6 bases from J, with 9 bases between. The CDR3 sequence: CASSQDRMANEQFF. DNA for the CDR3: TGTGCCAGCAGCCAAGATCGAATGGCCAATGAGCAGTTCTTC.

The chain links TRBV9 to TRBJ2-7; 9 bases are shared with TRBD2. The junction had 3 bases not matched to a gene; V was cut back by 4 bases and J by 4 bases. Germline V lookup: CDR1 SGDLS, CDR2 YYNGEE. The CDR3 sequence is 13 residues long. In DNA, the CDR3 is TGTGCCAGCAGCCGTAGCGGGAGTTACGAGCAGTACTTC. Its protein is CASSRSGSYEQYF.

The chain couples TRBV19 to TRBJ1-1, with 8 bases identical to TRBD1. Germline lookup yields CDR1 LNHDA and CDR2 SQIVND (reference sequence). The CDR3 contains 12 residues. V lost 7 bases, J lost 9 bases, and 7 bases stayed unmatched. The CDR3 bases are TGTGCCAGTAACGGACAGGGAAGTCAAGCTTTCTTT. Its protein is CASNGQGSQAFF. Filled out from reference TRBV19 and TRBJ1-1, the complete variable domain reads DGGITQSPKYLFRKEGQNVTLSCEQNLNHDAMYWYRQDPGQGLRLIYYSQIVNDFQKGDIAEGYSVSREKKESFPLTVTSAQKNPTAFYLCASNGQGSQAFFGQGTRLTVV.

DNA of the CDR3: TGTGCCAGCAGCCCCGGACAGGGACCGTACAATGAGCAGTTCTTC. This gives the protein CASSPGQGPYNEQFF. This chain links TRBV9 with TRBJ2-1; 8 bases fit TRBD1. The J segment lost 4 bases and the V segment lost 4 bases, leaving 7 bases of the junction unmatched. CDR1 SGDLS and CDR2 YYNGEE come from the germline V gene. The CDR3 runs 15 residues.

CDR3 DNA sequence: TGTGCCAGCAGGCCTTTCCATGCAGGGGGCGCTGACGGTGAAGCTTTCTTT. It is translated as CASRPFHAGGADGEAFF. The chain is built from TRBV28 and TRBJ1-1, with 8 positions matching TRBD1. Germline trimming cut 6 bases from V and 7 bases from J; bases unmatched to any gene: 19. Germline V CDR1 and CDR2: MDHEN, SYDVKM. This CDR3 has 17 residues. The full variable domain, in which reference TRBV28 and TRBJ1-1 provide the parts outside the CDR3, is DVKVTQSSRYLVKRTGEKVFLECVQDMDHENMFWYRQDPGLGLRLIYFSYDVKMKEKGDIPEGYSVSREKKERFSLILESASTNQTSMYLCASRPFHAGGADGEAFFGQGTRLTVV.

DNA of the CDR3: TGCGCCAGCAGCCAAGGCATCCCCCTCACGGGGGGCAGCGAGCAGTACTTC. This encodes CASSQGIPLTGGSEQYF. This rearrangement joins TRBV4-1 to TRBJ2-7; D perhaps matches TRBD2 (7 bases). V was cut by 1 base and J by 6 bases, with 22 bases left in between. Germline lookup yields CDR1 MGHRA and CDR2 YSYEKL. This CDR3 has 17 amino acids.

The chain has TRBV28 and TRBJ2-1; 7 positions agree with TRBD1. The CDR3 contains 14 residues. Germline CDR1 MDHEN, CDR2 SYDVKM. The CDR3 DNA reads TGTGTGTCCAGAGGACAGGTGGGATACAATGAGCAGTTCTTC. Translating it yields CVSRGQVGYNEQFF.

The chain combines TRBV28 with TRBJ2-6; TRBD2 is a possible D gene (6 bases). CDR1 and CDR2 from the germline V gene are MDHEN and SYDVKM. The germline V and J ends were trimmed by 3 bases and 0 bases, with 12 bases remaining between them. The CDR3 consists of 17 residues. CDR3 in DNA: TGTGCCAGCAGTTTGCTGGTCGGGAGCTCTGGGGCCAACGTCCTGACTTTC. Its protein is CASSLLVGSSGANVLTF.

The chain links TRBV19 to TRBJ1-5; 8 bases are a match to TRBD1. This CDR3 is 12 amino acids long. CDR1 LNHDA and CDR2 SQIVND come from the germline V gene (reference sequence). V lost 8 bases and J lost 11; bases outside the gene matches: 8. CDR3 DNA: TGTGCCAGTGGGGACAGGCGTCTGTCCCAGCATTTT. Translation gives CASGDRRLSQHF.

V gene TRBV19 combines with J gene TRBJ1-5; the D gene is possibly TRBD1 (6 bases). This CDR3 spans 13 amino acids. CDR1 and CDR2 (germline): LNHDA, SQIVND (reference sequence). Trimming removed 5 bases from V and 6 bases from J, with 11 bases in between. The CDR3 is CASSQGYVQPQHF. The DNA of the CDR3 is TGTGCCAGTAGTCAGGGGTACGTTCAGCCCCAGCATTTT.

V usage is TRBV16 and J usage is TRBJ2-1; TRBD1 might be the D (5 bases). The CDR3 extends over 16 amino acids. Germline V gene data show CDR1 as KGHSY and CDR2 as FQNENV. V lost 0 bases, J lost 6 bases, and 15 bases lay in between. This CDR3 reads CASSQSGLSLSNEQFF. The CDR3 nucleotides read TGTGCCAGCAGCCAATCGGGGCTTAGTCTTAGCAATGAGCAGTTCTTC. Supplemented by reference TRBV16 and TRBJ2-1, the full variable domain reads GEEVAQTPKHLVRGEGQKAKLYCAPIKGHSYVFWYQQVLKNEFKFLISFQNENVFDETGMPKERFSAKCLPNSPCSLEIQATKLEDSAVYFCASSQSGLSLSNEQFFGPGTRLTVL.

The gene calls are TRBV10-2 and TRBJ2-1; TRBD2 is a possible D gene (5 bases). The length of the CDR3 is 11 residues. V lost 2 bases and J lost 10, with 6 bases in between. CDR1 and CDR2 from the germline V gene are WSHSY and SAAADI. The CDR3 region has the DNA TGCGCCAGCAGTGAGCAGCGGGAGCAGTTCTTC. Translating gives CASSEQREQFF.

The chain has TRBV28 and TRBJ1-5; a possible D gene is TRBD1 (6 bases). This CDR3 has 16 residues. In germline, CDR1 is MDHEN, CDR2 SYDVKM. Trimming cost V 5 bases and J 7 bases, with 21 bases left between them. As DNA, the CDR3 is TGTGCCAGCAGTCGCGACGACGGGACAATTTCCCAGCCCCAGCATTTT. Its translation is CASSRDDGTISQPQHF.